A single T cell receptor beta chain is shown here with its context. The investigators amplified TCR beta CDR3 regions from RNA transcripts. First-round RT-PCR with HTBI primers amplified the TCR CDR3 region. MiXCR was run by TCRdb on the multiplex PCR reads, yielding one entry per CDR3 protein. Of about 400,000 distinct CDR3 sequences in the sample, over 12% were seen once. The data were obtained in a study of T cells in Graves' hyperthyroidism and ophthalmopathy. Germline-derived CDR1 and CDR2 are SGHRS and YFSETQ. The CDR3 totals 15 residues. Trimming shortened V by 4 bases and J by 1 base, and 11 bases separated the two germline ends.

The genes are TRBV5-1 and TRBJ1-4; no clear D. The receptor was derived from a man between 45 and 60 years old with Graves' ophthalmopathy. The source material was blood. CDR3 loop: CASSRAIRTNEKLFF. The CDR3, as DNA: TGCGCCAGCAGCCGTGCGATTAGAACTAATGAAAAACTGTTTTTT.